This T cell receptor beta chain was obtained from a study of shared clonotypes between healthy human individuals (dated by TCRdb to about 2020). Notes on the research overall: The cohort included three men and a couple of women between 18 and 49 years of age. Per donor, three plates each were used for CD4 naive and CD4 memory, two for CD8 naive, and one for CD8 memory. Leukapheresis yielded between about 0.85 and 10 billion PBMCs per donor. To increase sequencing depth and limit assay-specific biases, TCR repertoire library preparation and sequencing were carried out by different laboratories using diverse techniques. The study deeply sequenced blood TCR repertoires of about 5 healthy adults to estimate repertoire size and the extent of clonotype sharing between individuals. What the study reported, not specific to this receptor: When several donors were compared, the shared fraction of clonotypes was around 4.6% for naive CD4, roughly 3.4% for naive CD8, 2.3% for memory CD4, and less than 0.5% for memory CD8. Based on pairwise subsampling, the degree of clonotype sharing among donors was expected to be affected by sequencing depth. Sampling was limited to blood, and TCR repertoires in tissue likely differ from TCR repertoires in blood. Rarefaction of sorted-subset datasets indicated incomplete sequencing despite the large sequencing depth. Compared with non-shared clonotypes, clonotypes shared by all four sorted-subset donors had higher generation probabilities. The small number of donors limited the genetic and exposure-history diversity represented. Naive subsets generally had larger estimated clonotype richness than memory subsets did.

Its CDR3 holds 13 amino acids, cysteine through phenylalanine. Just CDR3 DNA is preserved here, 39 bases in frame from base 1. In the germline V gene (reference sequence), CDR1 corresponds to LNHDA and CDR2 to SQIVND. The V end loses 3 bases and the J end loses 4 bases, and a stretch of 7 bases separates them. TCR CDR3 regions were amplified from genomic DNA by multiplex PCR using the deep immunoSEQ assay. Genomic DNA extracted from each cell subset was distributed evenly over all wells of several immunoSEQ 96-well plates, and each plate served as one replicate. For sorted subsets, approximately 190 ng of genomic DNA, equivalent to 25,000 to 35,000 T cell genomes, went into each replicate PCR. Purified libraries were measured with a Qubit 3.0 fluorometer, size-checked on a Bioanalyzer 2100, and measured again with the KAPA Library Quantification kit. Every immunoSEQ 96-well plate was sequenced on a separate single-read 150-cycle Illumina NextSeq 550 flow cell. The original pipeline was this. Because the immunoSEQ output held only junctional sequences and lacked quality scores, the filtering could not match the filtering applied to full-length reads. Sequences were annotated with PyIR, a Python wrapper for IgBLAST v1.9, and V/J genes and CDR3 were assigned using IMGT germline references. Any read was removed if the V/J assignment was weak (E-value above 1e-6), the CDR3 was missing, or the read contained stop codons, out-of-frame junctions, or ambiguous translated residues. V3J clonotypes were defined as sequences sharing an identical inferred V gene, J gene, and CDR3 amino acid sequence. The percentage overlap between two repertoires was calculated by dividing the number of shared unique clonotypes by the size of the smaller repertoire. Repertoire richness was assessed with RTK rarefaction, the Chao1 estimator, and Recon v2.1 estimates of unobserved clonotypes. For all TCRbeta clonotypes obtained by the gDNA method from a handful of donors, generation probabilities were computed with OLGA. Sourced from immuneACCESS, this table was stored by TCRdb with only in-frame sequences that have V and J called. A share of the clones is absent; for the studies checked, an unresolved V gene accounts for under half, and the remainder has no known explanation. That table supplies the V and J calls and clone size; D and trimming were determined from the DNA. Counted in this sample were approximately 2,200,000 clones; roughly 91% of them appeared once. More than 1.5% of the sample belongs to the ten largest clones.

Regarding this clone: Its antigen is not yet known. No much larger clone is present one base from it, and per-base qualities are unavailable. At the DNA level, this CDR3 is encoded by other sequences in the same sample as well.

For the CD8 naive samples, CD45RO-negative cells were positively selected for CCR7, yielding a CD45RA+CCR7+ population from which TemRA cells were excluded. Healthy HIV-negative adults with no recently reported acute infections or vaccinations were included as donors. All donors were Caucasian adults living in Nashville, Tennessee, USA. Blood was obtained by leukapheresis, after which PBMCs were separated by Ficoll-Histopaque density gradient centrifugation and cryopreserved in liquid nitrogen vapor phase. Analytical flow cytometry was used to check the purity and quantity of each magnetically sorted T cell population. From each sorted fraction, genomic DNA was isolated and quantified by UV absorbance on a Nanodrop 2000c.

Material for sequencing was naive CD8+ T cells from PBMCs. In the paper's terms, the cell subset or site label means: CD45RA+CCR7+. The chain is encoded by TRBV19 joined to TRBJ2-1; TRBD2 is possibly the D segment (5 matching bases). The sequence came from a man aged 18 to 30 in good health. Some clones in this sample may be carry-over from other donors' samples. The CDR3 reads CASSISGYNEQFF. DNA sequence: TGTGCCAGTAGTATTTCGGGATACAATGAGCAGTTCTTC.